One and the same sample provided the 10 T cell receptor beta chains below, sequenced in a study of T cell changes during pregnancy in multiple sclerosis. TCRdb keeps only in-frame clones here, not all; method: immunoSEQ multiplex PCR. The table has 100,000 or so clones, around 93% seen once; the top ten hold roughly 0.99%. The sample here was peripheral blood, taken after pregnancy. The origin of the receptors is a female donor with multiple sclerosis, enrolled in a pregnancy study.

The genes are TRBV25-1 and TRBJ1-5; 7 nucleotides agree with TRBD1. The germline gives CDR1 MGHDK, CDR2 SYGVNS. V was clipped by 3 bases and J by 6 bases; unmatched bases: 5. The CDR3 is 14 amino acids. CDR3 in amino acids: CASSETGPGQPQHF. DNA of the CDR3: TGTGCCAGCAGTGAGACAGGGCCAGGTCAGCCCCAGCATTTT.

The chain employs TRBV4-2 and TRBJ2-2, with D uncertain. Germline V CDR1 and CDR2: LGHNA, YNFKEQ. The CDR3 consists of 12 residues. V lost 3 bases to trimming and J lost 5 bases, with 4 bases between them. The CDR3, as DNA: TGTGCCAGCAGCCATCCGACCGGGGAGCTGTTTTTT. It translates to CASSHPTGELFF.

This clone has just one count. The chain uses TRBV15 and TRBJ2-2; D is perhaps TRBD1 (6 bases). This CDR3 has 15 amino acids. Trimming took off 5 bases at V and 4 bases at J, with 14 bases between the two ends. Per the germline V gene, CDR1 is LNHNV and CDR2 is YYDKDF (reference sequence). CDR3 region: CATSRQRGSTGELFF. CDR3 coding DNA: TGTGCCACCAGCCGGCAGAGGGGGAGCACCGGGGAGCTGTTTTTT. Drawing the rest from reference TRBV15 and TRBJ2-2, the complete variable domain is DAMVIQNPRYQVTQFGKPVTLSCSQTLNHNVMYWYQQKSSQAPKLLFHYYDKDFNNEADTPDNFQSRRPNTSFCFLDIRSPGLGDTAMYLCATSRQRGSTGELFFGEGSRLTVL.

This sequence joins TRBV7-8 and TRBJ1-2; D uncertain. With 5 bases removed from V and 10 bases from J, the gap between germline ends came to 17 bases. This CDR3 contains 13 residues. Germline lookup yields CDR1 SGHVS and CDR2 FQNEAQ. CDR3 residues: CASSNTGRAYYTF. CDR3 bases: TGTGCCAGCAGCAATACCGGGAGAGCGTACTACACCTTC.

The chain has TRBV2 and TRBJ2-7; 8 positions agree with TRBD2. The length of the CDR3 is 13 residues. Per germline, CDR1 SNHLY and CDR2 FYNNEI. The J segment lost 3 bases and the V segment lost 3 bases, leaving 1 base of the junction unmatched. This CDR3 reads CASSDGTSYEQYF. In DNA, the CDR3 is TGTGCCAGCAGTGACGGGACTAGCTACGAGCAGTACTTC.

This rearrangement joins TRBV4-1 to TRBJ2-3; 11 nucleotides align to TRBD2. The germline gives CDR1 MGHRA, CDR2 YSYEKL. This CDR3 spans 17 amino acids. V trimming: 1 base; J trimming: 5 bases; junction bases outside the gene matches: 8. The CDR3 DNA sequence: TGCGCCAGCAGCCAAGGGGGACTAGCGGTTCGGGGAGATACGCAGTATTTT. Amino acids: CASSQGGLAVRGDTQYF.

The V gene is TRBV28, the J gene TRBJ2-1; TRBD2 matches at 11 bases. CDR1 is MDHEN and CDR2 is SYDVKM in the germline V gene. The junction had 21 bases not matched to a gene; V was cut back by 5 bases and J by 9 bases. The CDR3 totals 19 residues. The CDR3 loop is CASSESFKYSGRAVGEQFF. In nucleotides, the CDR3 is TGTGCCAGCAGTGAATCCTTCAAGTATAGCGGGAGGGCCGTTGGTGAGCAGTTCTTC.

J is TRBJ1-2 and V is TRBV29-1; D is uncertain. Germline V gene sequence: CDR1 SQVTM, CDR2 ANQGSEA. This CDR3 contains 14 residues. Trimming took off 0 bases at V and 4 bases at J, with 12 bases between the two ends. CDR3 in amino acids: CSVEDGTAFYGYTF. CDR3 DNA sequence: TGCAGCGTTGAAGATGGAACAGCCTTCTATGGCTACACCTTC.

This chain connects TRBV5-8 to TRBJ2-2; D might be TRBD2 (6 bases). Germline CDR1 SGHTS, CDR2 YDEGEE. This CDR3 is built from 14 residues. V lost 4 bases to trimming and J lost 7 bases, with 14 bases between them. This chain's CDR3 is CASSGGTLYGELFF. The CDR3 DNA follows: TGTGCCAGCAGCGGGGGGACTCTTTACGGGGAGCTGTTTTTT.

The V call is TRBV9, the J call TRBJ1-1, with no clear D. Germline assignment: CDR1 SGDLS and CDR2 YYNGEE. The CDR3 runs to 15 residues. The V end was cut by 0 bases, the J end by 1 base, with 10 bases between. Here the CDR3 DNA reads TGTGCCAGCAGCGTAGTGAGGCCGACGAACACTGAAGCTTTCTTT. Protein sequence: CASSVVRPTNTEAFF.